The text below deals with one TCR beta chain. Its antigen is undetermined. 5'RACE template switching added a universal primer site and UMIs to TCR cDNA. TCRdb re-called the 5' RACE reads through MiXCR, storing one row per CDR3 protein. The table lists 450,000 to 550,000 distinct CDR3 sequences, 19% of them singletons. The data belong to a study of T cells after yellow fever vaccination. Regarding the study as a whole: The CD4 compartment and the CD8 compartment contained a small share of clonotypes in common. Most clones from primary vaccination resurfaced after the booster (around 95% CD4, approximately 87% CD8). The secondary response showed a weaker magnitude and a faster peak, day 5 versus 15.

Per germline, CDR1 MNHEY and CDR2 SMNVEV (reference sequence). Trimming pared 4 bases from V and 5 bases from J, leaving 20 bases between. This CDR3 contains 16 residues. The receptor was isolated from a man under 40 who received the YFV17D yellow fever vaccine. Source: PBMCs, taken 15 days after the yellow fever booster vaccination. This chain joins TRBV27 and TRBJ2-5; perhaps TRBD2 as D (6 bases). The CDR3 region is CASSSGGGSGWETQYF. CDR3 sequence (DNA): TGTGCCAGCAGTTCGGGTGGCGGCAGCGGGTGGGAGACCCAGTACTTC.